Below, one TCR beta chain is given with its context. This clone has at least ten counts. Its cognate antigen has yet to be identified. No base quality values were provided; no much bigger clone lies one nucleotide off. This specimen includes other DNA sequences encoding the same CDR3. Libraries were constructed by PCR. The reads were generated on an Illumina HiSeq 4000. The TCR beta-chain CDR3 region of each patient was profiled by high-throughput sequencing. The authors processed their data as follows. Drawing on CDR3 differences between clinicopathological groups, the researchers built a classifier meant to tell apart patients with distant-metastatic papillary thyroid cancer. The Shannon index was used to measure repertoire diversity, and the Morisita-Horn index was used to measure how similar tumor and blood repertoires were. Using fastp trimming at Q25 and MiXCR clonotype assembly, TCRdb reanalyzed the public sequencing data and kept in-frame beta chains. TCRdb assigned the V and J calls; the authors' analysis was not used. The table for this sample lists roughly 20,000 clones; 37% of them were counted only once. The top ten clonotypes cover more than 20% of the sample.

None of the patients had been given any treatment before thyroid surgery. Using T-cell receptor beta sequencing, the researchers looked back retrospectively at clinical samples from patients, gathered between about 2012 and 2019. The sample originates from a study of metastatic and nonmetastatic thyroid tumors (dated by TCRdb to between 2020 and 2021). About the study as a whole: Repertoires were compared across peripheral blood and tumor or nodule tissue samples from malignant and benign thyroid patients. On the study overall, not on this receptor specifically: In both blood and tumor samples, TCR beta diversity was reported to be significantly higher in malignant tumors than in benign nodules.

Measured from the cysteine to the phenylalanine, the CDR3 is 13 residues long. Only CDR3 DNA remains: 39 bases, in frame from the first base. CDR1 and CDR2 were assigned from the germline V gene (reference sequence) as LNHDA and SQIVND. At the junction V is shortened by 1 base and J by 3 bases, with 6 bases in between. This TCR came from a female donor with papillary thyroid cancer or a benign thyroid nodule (not recorded which). Some clones in this sample may be carry-over from other donors' samples. Sequenced sample: tumor tissue. In this chain, TRBV19 is recombined with TRBJ2-5, and perhaps TRBD1 as D gene, on 5 matching bases. The bases read TGTGCCAGTAGTATAGTCAGGGAAGAGACCCAGTACTTC. Its translation is CASSIVREETQYF.